This TCR beta chain was found in a study of blood T cell repertoires in COVID-19. As for the study in general: The origin of the acute and convalescent COVID-19 samples was the United States, Italy and Spain. PBMCs, B-cell-depleted T cells, or T cells provided the cDNA or gDNA that made up the material.

Per the original methods: Estimates of nucleated cell counts were drawn from the amplification of reference gene primers. TCRdb keeps only in-frame clones here, not all; method: immunoSEQ multiplex PCR. The V and J calls and clone size come from that table; D and trimming were worked out from the DNA. The table lists about 330,000 clones, about 86% of them singletons, with approximately 1.3% in the top ten. Only a few counts were recorded for this clone. Germline CDR1 SGHRS, CDR2 YFSETQ. After removal of 2 bases from V and 5 bases from J, the junction contained 2 bases not matched to a gene. The CDR3 runs 14 residues.

Sequencing was done on a sample of peripheral blood. The genes are TRBV5-1 and TRBJ2-2, with 8 bases identical to TRBD1. The clonotype was recovered from a woman aged 45-59 years with acute or convalescent COVID-19. The CDR3 nucleotides are TGCGCCAGCAGCTTCGGACAGGGAACCGGGGAGCTGTTTTTT. This gives the protein CASSFGQGTGELFF.